These 21 T cell receptor beta chains were all obtained from the same sample, sequenced in a study of glioma-infiltrating T cells after dendritic cell vaccination. Some clones are missing from TCRdb's copy, which holds only in-frame ones; the method was immunoSEQ multiplex PCR. Of about 92,000 clones listed, 80% to 90% are singletons. Sample: blood, taken before dendritic cell vaccination. These receptors were taken from a human donor with glioblastoma.

The chain has TRBV19 and TRBJ1-2; D is unclear. Trimming pared 9 bases from V and 0 bases from J, leaving 14 bases between. Germline V CDR1 and CDR2: LNHDA, SQIVND (reference sequence). This CDR3 contains 14 residues. This CDR3 reads CASSVRVSNYGYTF. CDR3 sequence (DNA): TGTGCCAGCAGCGTGCGGGTATCTAACTATGGCTACACCTTC.

The chain has TRBV9 and TRBJ1-1, with 9 bases lining up with TRBD1. Trimming removed 4 bases from V and 6 bases from J; junction bases left unmatched: 10. Germline CDR1 and CDR2: SGDLS and YYNGEE. CDR3 size: 15 residues. The CDR3 reads CASSPGTGKGAEAFF. DNA for the CDR3: TGTGCCAGCAGCCCAGGGACAGGGAAAGGCGCTGAAGCTTTCTTT.

The CDR3 coding sequence is TGTGCCAGCAGCTCGACCGGACAGGCAGTTAATTCACCCCTCCACTTT. This gives the protein CASSSTGQAVNSPLHF. The rearrangement uses TRBV7-2 and TRBJ1-6, with 7 bases matching TRBD1. Germline V gene sequence: CDR1 SGHTA, CDR2 FQGNSA. The CDR3 contains 16 residues. After removal of 4 bases from V and 6 bases from J, the junction contained 9 bases not matched to a gene.

This clone was counted a single time. The chain links TRBV9 to TRBJ2-7, with D tentatively TRBD2 (5 bases). The CDR3 totals 15 residues. Germline CDR1 is SGDLS and CDR2 is YYNGEE. The germline V and J ends were trimmed by 0 bases and 2 bases, with 12 bases remaining between them. The CDR3 sequence is CASSVDPGTTYEQYF. The CDR3 DNA sequence: TGTGCCAGCAGCGTAGATCCGGGAACCACCTACGAGCAGTACTTC.

The J gene is TRBJ1-1, the V gene TRBV7-2; D not certain. The CDR3 sequence is 14 residues long. V lost 5 bases, J lost 0 bases, and 10 bases lay in between. CDR1 and CDR2 from the germline V gene are SGHTA and FQGNSA. The CDR3 sequence is CASSLTILNTEAFF. The CDR3 DNA reads as TGTGCCAGCAGCCTAACTATATTGAACACTGAAGCTTTCTTT.

The chain employs TRBV19 and TRBJ1-2, with a tentative D call TRBD1 (6 bases). The germline V gene has CDR1 LNHDA and CDR2 SQIVND (reference sequence). This CDR3 has 15 residues. V was trimmed by 3 bases and J by 3 bases, leaving 14 bases between them. CDR3 in DNA: TGTGCCAGTAGTATGGTACAGGGAGGGGACTATGGCTACACCTTC. Translated, it gives CASSMVQGGDYGYTF.

This chain links TRBV5-6 with TRBJ2-3, with 9 nucleotides matching TRBD1. V lost 3 bases to trimming and J lost 4 bases; unmatched junction nucleotides: 3. Per germline, CDR1 SGHDT and CDR2 YYEEEE. The length of the CDR3 is 14 residues. The CDR3 bases are TGTGCCAGCAGCTCCGGGACAGGGTCAGATACGCAGTATTTT. Its protein product is CASSSGTGSDTQYF. Full variable domain (missing parts from reference TRBV5-6 and TRBJ2-3): DAGVTQSPTHLIKTRGQQVTLRCSPKSGHDTVSWYQQALGQGPQFIFQYYEEEERQRGNFPDRFSGHQFPNYSSELNVNALLLGDSALYLCASSSGTGSDTQYFGPGTRLTVL.

The chain carries TRBV7-3 and TRBJ1-1; no definite D call. V lost 3 bases and J 2 bases, leaving 7 bases between the germline ends. The germline V gene encodes CDR1 SGHTA and CDR2 FQGTGA. The length of the CDR3 is 13 residues. The CDR3 is CASSLGSNTEAFF. CDR3 in DNA: TGTGCCAGCAGCTTGGGCAGTAACACTGAAGCTTTCTTT.

This chain uses TRBV4-2 with TRBJ2-1; 12 nucleotides line up with TRBD2. Trimming took 2 bases from V and 3 from J; bases not matched to a gene: 8. Germline CDR1 is LGHNA and CDR2 is YNFKEQ. This CDR3 is 18 amino acids long. CDR3 loop: CASSQQTSGRINYNEQFF. The CDR3 bases are TGTGCCAGCAGCCAACAGACTAGCGGGAGAATCAACTACAATGAGCAGTTCTTC.

As DNA, the CDR3 is TGCAGCGTTGTAGGACAGGGGATCGGGGTCGCAACTAATGAAAAACTGTTTTTT. This codes for CSVVGQGIGVATNEKLFF. The chain is built from TRBV29-1 and TRBJ1-4; TRBD1 matches 9 bases. The CDR3 extends over 18 amino acids. Germline V gene sequence: CDR1 SQVTM, CDR2 ANQGSEA. After removal of 4 bases from V and 0 bases from J, the junction contained 12 bases not matched to a gene.

The rearrangement joins TRBV5-6 to TRBJ2-4; 8 nucleotides line up with TRBD2. J gave up 4 bases and V 4 bases, and 4 bases lay outside the gene matches. CDR1 SGHDT and CDR2 YYEEEE come from the germline V gene. The CDR3 is made up of 14 amino acids. This CDR3 reads CASSPGRVKNIQYF. In DNA, the CDR3 is TGTGCCAGCAGCCCCGGGAGGGTGAAAAACATTCAGTACTTC.

The chain carries TRBV6-5 and TRBJ1-6, with D possibly being TRBD1 (6 bases). This CDR3 spans 15 amino acids. Germline CDR1 reads MNHEY; CDR2 reads SVGAGI. Trimming cost V 6 bases and J 9 bases, with 18 bases left between them. The CDR3 DNA follows: TGTGCCAGCAGAAGACAGGCTCCCGGAGGTTCACCCCTCCACTTT. As protein: CASRRQAPGGSPLHF.

The chain employs TRBV29-1 and TRBJ1-2, with TRBD1 as a possible D gene (6 bases). Trimming removed 4 bases at V and 2 bases at J, with 8 bases between. The CDR3 runs to 12 residues. The germline V gene encodes CDR1 SQVTM and CDR2 ANQGSEA. CDR3 bases: TGCAGCGTTGCCAGGGGAAACTATGGCTACACCTTC. Translating gives CSVARGNYGYTF. Combining the CDR3 with reference TRBV29-1 and TRBJ1-2 gives the whole variable domain SAVISQKPSRDICQRGTSLTIQCQVDSQVTMMFWYRQQPGQSLTLIATANQGSEATYESGFVIDKFPISRPNLTFSTLTVSNMSPEDSSIYLCSVARGNYGYTFGSGTRLTVV.

The chain uses TRBV5-4 and TRBJ1-6; 9 bases align to TRBD1. Germline V CDR1 and CDR2: SGHNT, YYREEE (reference sequence). The CDR3 is made up of 14 amino acids. With V trimmed by 6 bases and J by 8 bases, 6 bases remained unmatched. This chain's CDR3 is CASNPGQGDSPLHF. The CDR3 DNA follows: TGTGCCAGCAACCCGGGACAGGGTGATTCACCCCTCCACTTT.

The chain is built from TRBV15 and TRBJ1-5; D perhaps matches TRBD1 (5 bases). The CDR3 covers 17 residues. CDR1 is LNHNV and CDR2 is YYDKDF in the germline V gene (reference sequence). V lost 4 bases, J lost 9 bases, and 25 bases lay in between. DNA of the CDR3: TGTGCCACCAGCATTGGAAGTGGAGGGGCTACTCATAGGCCCCAGCATTTT. Translating it yields CATSIGSGGATHRPQHF. The full variable domain, completed using reference TRBV15 and TRBJ1-5, is DAMVIQNPRYQVTQFGKPVTLSCSQTLNHNVMYWYQQKSSQAPKLLFHYYDKDFNNEADTPDNFQSRRPNTSFCFLDIRSPGLGDTAMYLCATSIGSGGATHRPQHFGDGTRLSIL.

This chain uses TRBV19 with TRBJ1-5; no clear D gene. In germline, CDR1 is LNHDA, CDR2 SQIVND (reference sequence). Trimming shortened V by 6 bases and J by 7 bases, and 16 bases separated the two germline ends. CDR3 length equals 14 residues. This CDR3 is CASRVPTGSQPQHF. CDR3 nucleotide sequence: TGTGCCAGTAGGGTTCCCACGGGGAGCCAGCCCCAGCATTTT.

The chain employs TRBV6-5 and TRBJ2-7; the D gene is possibly TRBD2 (6 bases). The CDR3 is made up of 12 amino acids. CDR1 MNHEY and CDR2 SVGAGI come from the germline V gene. Trimming removed 4 bases at V and 5 bases at J, with 9 bases between. CDR3 protein: CASSLGGHEQYF. CDR3 nucleotide sequence: TGTGCCAGCAGTTTGGGGGGACACGAGCAGTACTTC.

The chain recombines TRBV10-2 with TRBJ1-1; 8 nucleotides match TRBD1. Per the germline V gene, CDR1 is WSHSY and CDR2 is SAAADI. The CDR3 has 13 amino acids. V gave up 6 bases and J gave up 7 bases; unmatched junction bases: 7. Here the CDR3 reads CASRDRARGEAFF. CDR3 nucleotide sequence: TGCGCCAGCAGGGACAGGGCTAGAGGTGAAGCTTTCTTT.

This sequence joins TRBV6-5 and TRBJ1-5, with TRBD1 matching over 8 bases. The CDR3 has 14 residues. The ends lost 6 bases at V and 6 bases at J; junction bases unmatched: 7. Germline V gene sequence: CDR1 MNHEY, CDR2 SVGAGI. The CDR3 DNA is TGTGCCAGCAGCTACGGACAGGGTATTCAGCCCCAGCATTTT. Translation: CASSYGQGIQPQHF.

This chain connects TRBV30 to TRBJ1-1, with 9 bases matching TRBD1. This CDR3 is 14 amino acids long. V was pared by 3 bases and J by 4 bases, with 6 bases of the junction left unmatched. Per germline, CDR1 GTSNPN and CDR2 SVGIG (reference sequence). Here the CDR3 reads CAWSGTGRSTEAFF. The CDR3 nucleotides are TGTGCCTGGAGCGGGACAGGGCGATCCACTGAAGCTTTCTTT.

This clone showed up just a few times. The chain joins TRBV6-6 to TRBJ1-3; D call uncertain. Germline V gives CDR1 MNHNY, CDR2 SVGAGI (reference sequence). The CDR3 runs 14 residues. V lost 6 bases to trimming and J lost 2 bases, with 11 bases between them. In nucleotides, the CDR3 is TGTGCCAGCAGCCCAGACAATACTGGAAACACCATATATTTT. Its protein is CASSPDNTGNTIYF.